This TCR beta chain is drawn from a study of identical twins. The V gene lost 0 bases and the J gene lost 4 bases, with 17 bases spanning the gap. This CDR3 has 17 residues. CDR1 is SGHRS and CDR2 is YFSETQ in the germline V gene. In TCRdb, the 5' RACE reads were re-called with MiXCR into one record per CDR3 protein. The sample carries around 280,000 distinct CDR3 sequences, about 8.3% recorded once. These data were likewise used in another study, on yellow fever vaccine responses in identical twins.

Sequenced sample: memory (CD45RO+) T cells sorted from blood. The V and J genes are TRBV5-1 and TRBJ2-1; no firm D call. This sequence was found in a woman aged 18 to 35 in good health. The CDR3 region has the DNA TGCGCCAGCAGCTTGGCCGCGAGCTCCCTAAGGTACAATGAGCAGTTCTTC. Protein: CASSLAASSLRYNEQFF.